This is a list of T cell receptor beta chains from one sample in a study of T cell repertoires in cytomegalovirus infection. TCRdb reprocessed the reads with MiXCR, giving one entry per CDR3 protein. This table has some 680,000 distinct CDR3 sequences, under 40% appearing once. Sequencing input: PBMCs. Every receptor here comes from a human donor in good health (CMV status not recorded). Some clones in this sample may be carry-over from other donors' samples. CDR3s include the opening cysteine and the closing phenylalanine or tryptophan. Fields, in order: J gene, clone size, D gene, V gene, CDR3 DNA, CDR3 protein. D genes are given only for firm matches. A clone size is listed for some rows: how often the clone was seen (once, few, many), or a class if it is expanded.

>TRBJ1-5|-|-|TRBV4-1
TGCGCCAGCAGCCATGCACCAGGGGTTGGTTATCAGCCCCAGCATTTT
CASSHAPGVGYQPQHF
>TRBJ1-5|-|-|TRBV2
TGTGCCAGCGGGCGTCAAACGAATCAGCCCCAGCATTTT
CASGRQTNQPQHF
>TRBJ1-1|few|-|TRBV30
TGTGCCTGGAGGTGGACGTTGGCGGCGAACACTGAAGCTTTCTTT
CAWRWTLAANTEAFF
>TRBJ1-1|few|TRBD1|TRBV7-8
TGTGCCAGCAGCTTAGTTGGGACAGACACTGAAGCTTTCTTT
CASSLVGTDTEAFF
>TRBJ1-3|-|-|TRBV13
TGTGCCAGCTCTACAGGTTTATTATCTGGAAACACCATATATTTT
CASSTGLLSGNTIYF
>TRBJ2-1|many|TRBD2|TRBV7-6
TGTGCCAGCAGCCGACGGACTAGCGGTAGTCAGTTCTTC
CASSRRTSGSQFF
>TRBJ1-2|many|-|TRBV5-4
TGTGCCAGCAGCTTGGGACATGGTCGTGGCTACACCTTC
CASSLGHGRGYTF
>TRBJ2-5|few|-|TRBV7-9
TGTGCCAGCAGCTTAGCAGGGTTCGGGGAGACCCAGTACTTC
CASSLAGFGETQYF
>TRBJ2-6|few|TRBD2|TRBV19
TGTGCCAGTATCGCGGGGGACCCGTTGGCCAACGTCCTGACTTTC
CASIAGDPLANVLTF
>TRBJ1-2|-|-|TRBV5-6
TGTGCCAGCAGCTTGGAGGCGGAGGTGGACTATGGCTACACCTTC
CASSLEAEVDYGYTF
>TRBJ2-5|-|-|TRBV7-2
TGTGCCAGCAGCCCTACCGTCTCTGCTGGGGGAGAGACCCAGTACTTC
CASSPTVSAGGETQYF
>TRBJ2-1|-|TRBD2|TRBV28
TGTGCCAGCACCCGCGGACTAGCGGGAGAATCCTACAATGAGCAGTTCTTC
CASTRGLAGESYNEQFF